This passage covers 10 T cell receptor beta chains from one sample sequenced in a study of blood T cell repertoires in COVID-19. Measured with immunoSEQ multiplex PCR; TCRdb has only the in-frame clones, and not every one. This table holds over 150,000 clones, roughly 84% found once. Sequenced: peripheral blood. These receptors all come from a woman aged 40 to 50 with COVID-19, enrolled during active disease.

The chain has TRBV7-9 and TRBJ1-1; 9 nucleotides align to TRBD1. V shed 5 bases and J 5 bases; nucleotides not matched to a gene: 9. Germline CDR1 reads SEHNR; CDR2 reads FQNEAQ (reference sequence). The CDR3 contains 15 residues. The CDR3 nucleotides are TGTGCCAGCAGCCCGTCGACAGGGGGAAGGACTGAAGCTTTCTTT. Amino acids: CASSPSTGGRTEAFF.

The chain combines TRBV4-1 with TRBJ2-7; D might be TRBD1 (5 bases). V was shortened by 0 bases and J by 0 bases, with 9 bases between the two germline ends. Germline V gene sequence: CDR1 MGHRA, CDR2 YSYEKL. The CDR3 length is 15 residues. CDR3 coding DNA: TGCGCCAGCAGCCAAGAGGCAGGACACTCCTACGAGCAGTACTTC. This encodes CASSQEAGHSYEQYF.

The rearrangement links TRBV5-1 to TRBJ2-5; D might be TRBD1 (6 bases). Trimming removed 5 bases from V and 4 bases from J, with 18 bases in between. The CDR3 covers 15 residues. Germline CDR1 reads SGHRS; CDR2 reads YFSETQ. DNA of the CDR3: TGCGCCAGCAGGCCCTCTACAGGGCCCCCAGAGACCCAGTACTTC. It translates to CASRPSTGPPETQYF.

This chain uses TRBV24-1 with TRBJ1-5; 7 positions match TRBD1. The V and J ends lost 5 bases and 6 bases, in that order; junction bases with no gene match: 6. From germline, CDR1 is KGHDR and CDR2 SFDVKD. This CDR3 is 14 amino acids long. CDR3 bases: TGTGCCACCAGTGTTGACAGGGCGGGTCAGCCCCAGCATTTT. It encodes CATSVDRAGQPQHF.

The rearrangement joins TRBV27 to TRBJ2-1, with a tentative D call TRBD2 (7 bases). Germline V CDR1 and CDR2: MNHEY, SMNVEV (reference sequence). V was clipped by 3 bases and J by 9 bases, with 15 bases between them. The CDR3 sequence is 14 residues long. The chain's CDR3 is CASSLRGGLSEQFF. The CDR3 coding sequence is TGTGCCAGCAGTTTGAGGGGGGGCCTCAGTGAGCAGTTCTTC.

This sequence joins TRBV14 and TRBJ1-4, with D unclear. The CDR3 consists of 14 residues. Trimming shortened V by 5 bases and J by 5 bases, and 12 bases separated the two germline ends. The germline V gene has CDR1 SGHDN and CDR2 FVKESK. DNA for the CDR3: TGTGCCAGCAGCGATCACCGGGGAAATGAAAAACTGTTTTTT. Protein product: CASSDHRGNEKLFF.

This chain links TRBV15 with TRBJ2-5; TRBD2 agrees at 7 bases. This CDR3 is built from 17 residues. Germline V gene lookup returns CDR1 LNHNV and CDR2 YYDKDF (reference sequence). Germline trimming cut 2 bases from V and 1 base from J; bases unmatched to any gene: 10. Here the CDR3 DNA reads TGTGCCACCAGCAGATCCAACCTAGCGGTTACCCAAGAGACCCAGTACTTC. Its translation is CATSRSNLAVTQETQYF.

This clone was observed a handful of times. V and J are TRBV9 and TRBJ1-1; 7 bases match TRBD1. CDR3 length: 12 residues. Germline V gene lookup returns CDR1 SGDLS and CDR2 YYNGEE. Trimming took 3 bases from V and 9 from J; bases not matched to a gene: 5. The CDR3 coding sequence is TGTGCCAGCAGCGGGCAGGGGGTTAAAGCTTTCTTT. Amino acids: CASSGQGVKAFF.

The chain employs TRBV11-2 and TRBJ2-7, with D possibly being TRBD2 (6 bases). Germline V gene sequence: CDR1 SGHAT, CDR2 FQNNGV. There are 16 residues in the CDR3. V lost 1 base, J lost 3 bases, and 16 bases lay in between. The CDR3 DNA reads as TGTGCCAGCAGCTTAGTTGGAGGGCCCTACAACTACGAGCAGTACTTC. Translation: CASSLVGGPYNYEQYF.

The rearrangement links TRBV3-1 (or the pseudogene TRBV3-2) to TRBJ2-7; tentative D call: TRBD2 (5 bases). The CDR3 is made up of 13 amino acids. Germline CDR1 and CDR2: LGHDT and YNNKEL (reference sequence). V lost 6 bases and J lost 4, with 13 bases in between. CDR3 protein: CASSSETSYEQYF. CDR3 coding DNA: TGTGCCAGCAGTTCCGAAACTAGTTACGAGCAGTACTTC.